This T cell receptor beta chain emerged from a study of blood T cell repertoires in COVID-19. Repertoires were generated with immunoSEQ multiplex PCR, while TCRdb's copy carries only in-frame clones and drops some. The sample includes around 250,000 clones, 70% to 90% seen only once; the top ten take approximately 2%. Participant-given clinical history determined each cohort assignment. Cohort 3 recovery required two negative PCRs, clearance, or symptom resolution. The length of the CDR3 is 14 residues. CDR1 and CDR2 (germline): SGHTS, YDEGEE. V lost 1 base and J 8 bases, leaving 13 bases between the germline ends.

Material for sequencing was PBMCs or T cells enriched from blood (not recorded which). This TCR derives from a woman aged 50 to 65 who had recovered from COVID-19. The chain couples TRBV5-8 to TRBJ2-1, with D maybe TRBD1 (5 bases). The CDR3 reads CASSLFRAGDEQFF. In nucleotides, the CDR3 is TGTGCCAGCAGCTTGTTCAGGGCAGGCGATGAGCAGTTCTTC.